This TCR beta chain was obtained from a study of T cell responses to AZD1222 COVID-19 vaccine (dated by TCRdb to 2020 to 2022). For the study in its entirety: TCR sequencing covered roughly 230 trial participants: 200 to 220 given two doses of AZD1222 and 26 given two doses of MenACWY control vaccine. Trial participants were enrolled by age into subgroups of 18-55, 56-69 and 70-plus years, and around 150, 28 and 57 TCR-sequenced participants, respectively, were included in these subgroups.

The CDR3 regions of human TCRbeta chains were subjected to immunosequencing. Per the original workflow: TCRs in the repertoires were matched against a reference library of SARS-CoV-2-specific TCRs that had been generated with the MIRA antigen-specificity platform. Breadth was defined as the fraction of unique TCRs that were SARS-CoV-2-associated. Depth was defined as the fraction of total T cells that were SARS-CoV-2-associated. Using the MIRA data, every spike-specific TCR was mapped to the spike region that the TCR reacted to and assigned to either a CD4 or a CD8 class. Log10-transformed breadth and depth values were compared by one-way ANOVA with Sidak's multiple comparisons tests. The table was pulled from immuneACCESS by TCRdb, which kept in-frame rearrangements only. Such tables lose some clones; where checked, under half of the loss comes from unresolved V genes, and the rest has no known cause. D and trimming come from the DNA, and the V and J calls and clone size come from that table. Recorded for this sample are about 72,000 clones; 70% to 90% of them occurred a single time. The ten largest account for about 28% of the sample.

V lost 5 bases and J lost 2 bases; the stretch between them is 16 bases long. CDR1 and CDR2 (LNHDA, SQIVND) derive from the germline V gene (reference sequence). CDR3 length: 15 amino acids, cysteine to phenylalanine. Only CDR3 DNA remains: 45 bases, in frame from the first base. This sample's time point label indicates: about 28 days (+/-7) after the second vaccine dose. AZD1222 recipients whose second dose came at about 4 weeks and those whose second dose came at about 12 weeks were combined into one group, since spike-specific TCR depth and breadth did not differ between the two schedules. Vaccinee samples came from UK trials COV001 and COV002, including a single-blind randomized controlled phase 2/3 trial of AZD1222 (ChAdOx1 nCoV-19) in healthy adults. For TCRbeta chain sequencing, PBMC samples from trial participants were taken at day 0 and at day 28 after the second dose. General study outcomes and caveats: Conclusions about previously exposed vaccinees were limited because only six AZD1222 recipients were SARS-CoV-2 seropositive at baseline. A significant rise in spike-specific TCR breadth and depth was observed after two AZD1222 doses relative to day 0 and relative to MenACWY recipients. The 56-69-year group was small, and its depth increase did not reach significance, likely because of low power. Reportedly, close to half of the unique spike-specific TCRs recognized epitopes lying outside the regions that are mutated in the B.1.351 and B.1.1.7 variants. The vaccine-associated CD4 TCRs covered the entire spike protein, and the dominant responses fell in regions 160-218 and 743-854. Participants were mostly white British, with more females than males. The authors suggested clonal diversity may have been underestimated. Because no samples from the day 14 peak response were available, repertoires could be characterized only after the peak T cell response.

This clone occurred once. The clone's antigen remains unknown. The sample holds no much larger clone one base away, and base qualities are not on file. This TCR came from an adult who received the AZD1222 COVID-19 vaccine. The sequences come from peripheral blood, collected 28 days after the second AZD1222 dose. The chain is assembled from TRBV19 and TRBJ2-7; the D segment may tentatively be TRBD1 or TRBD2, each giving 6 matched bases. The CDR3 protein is CASSLGGYLTYEQYF. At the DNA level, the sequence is TGTGCCAGTAGTTTGGGGGGCTACTTAACCTACGAGCAGTACTTC.